The rows below give T cell receptor beta chains drawn from one sample of a study of neoadjuvant anti-PD-1 for oral cavity cancer. Here immunoSEQ multiplex PCR was the method, and the copy in TCRdb shows in-frame clones only, minus some. Among approximately 45,000 clones listed, 77% were seen once. The source material was PBMCs, sampled after nivolumab (anti-PD-1) treatment. These receptors originate from a person aged 35-80 years with oral cavity squamous cell carcinoma. Each CDR3 is given with its conserved first and last residue. The D gene is left open where the match is weak. A row's size may be missing; if present it is once, few, many or a size class.

j_call: TRBJ1-5
d_call: NA
v_call: TRBV6-5
clone_size: NA
cdr3_nt: TGTGCCAGCAAATACGGACACTCAGGGAGCCAGCCCCAGCATTTT
cdr3_aa: CASKYGHSGSQPQHF

j_call: TRBJ2-5
d_call: TRBD2
v_call: TRBV6-4
clone_size: NA
cdr3_nt: TGTGCCAGCAGTGACCCCCCGGAGCGGGGATCAGAGACCCAGTACTTC
cdr3_aa: CASSDPPERGSETQYF

j_call: TRBJ1-1
d_call: TRBD1
v_call: TRBV6-5
clone_size: NA
cdr3_nt: TGTGCCAGCAGTTTATCTACTTCAGGGGGGAACACTGAAGCTTTCTTT
cdr3_aa: CASSLSTSGGNTEAFF

j_call: TRBJ1-1
d_call: NA
v_call: TRBV15
clone_size: NA
cdr3_nt: TGTGCCACCAGCAGGAACACTGAAGCTTTCTTT
cdr3_aa: CATSRNTEAFF

j_call: TRBJ1-4
d_call: NA
v_call: TRBV7-9
clone_size: NA
cdr3_nt: TGTGCCAGCAGCTTAGGGGGGAGGGGTGCAACTAATGAAAAACTGTTTTTT
cdr3_aa: CASSLGGRGATNEKLFF

j_call: TRBJ2-5
d_call: TRBD1
v_call: TRBV5-1
clone_size: NA
cdr3_nt: TGCGCCAGCAGCTTGTCACGTGGGACAGCCCAAGAGACCCAGTACTTC
cdr3_aa: CASSLSRGTAQETQYF

j_call: TRBJ2-5
d_call: NA
v_call: TRBV12-2
clone_size: NA
cdr3_nt: TGTGCAAGTCGCCCCGGACTAAGCTACCAAGAGACCCAGTACTTC
cdr3_aa: CASRPGLSYQETQYF

j_call: TRBJ2-3
d_call: NA
v_call: TRBV7-9
clone_size: NA
cdr3_nt: TGTGCCAGCAGCTTAGTCCTGGAGGTCACAGATACGCAGTATTTT
cdr3_aa: CASSLVLEVTDTQYF

j_call: TRBJ1-1
d_call: NA
v_call: TRBV7-7
clone_size: NA
cdr3_nt: TGTGCTAGCAGTCGGCCGAAGGAGGGGAGATCCACTGAAGCTTTCTTT
cdr3_aa: CASSRPKEGRSTEAFF

j_call: TRBJ2-2
d_call: NA
v_call: TRBV11-2
clone_size: once
cdr3_nt: TGTGCCAGCAGCCCGCGGACAGTTCTTGACACCGGGGAGCTGTTTTTT
cdr3_aa: CASSPRTVLDTGELFF

j_call: TRBJ2-2
d_call: NA
v_call: TRBV18
clone_size: few
cdr3_nt: TGTGCCAGCTCACCGTCATTCACCGGGGAGCTGTTTTTT
cdr3_aa: CASSPSFTGELFF

j_call: TRBJ2-1
d_call: TRBD2
v_call: TRBV27
clone_size: NA
cdr3_nt: TGTGCCAGCAGTTTGTCGCTAGCGGGGCCCAATGAGCAGTTCTTC
cdr3_aa: CASSLSLAGPNEQFF

j_call: TRBJ2-7
d_call: NA
v_call: TRBV29-1
clone_size: NA
cdr3_nt: TGCAGCACCCGGGGGACAGACAAAACCTACGAGCAGTACTTC
cdr3_aa: CSTRGTDKTYEQYF

j_call: TRBJ2-2
d_call: NA
v_call: TRBV5-1
clone_size: NA
cdr3_nt: TGCGCCAGCAGCTTGAAGGCCGGGGAGCTGTTTTTT
cdr3_aa: CASSLKAGELFF

j_call: TRBJ2-7
d_call: TRBD2
v_call: TRBV7-9
clone_size: NA
cdr3_nt: TGTGCCAGCAGCTTCTCTAGCGGGGGATCCTCCGAGCAGTACTTC
cdr3_aa: CASSFSSGGSSEQYF

j_call: TRBJ2-7
d_call: NA
v_call: TRBV5-4
clone_size: NA
cdr3_nt: TGTGCCAGCAGCCTCCTTGGAAGCAACGAGCAGTACTTC
cdr3_aa: CASSLLGSNEQYF

j_call: TRBJ2-7
d_call: TRBD1
v_call: TRBV6-5
clone_size: NA
cdr3_nt: TGTGCCAGCAGTTTCGTGACAGGGGGCTCCTACGAGCAGTACTTC
cdr3_aa: CASSFVTGGSYEQYF

j_call: TRBJ2-7
d_call: TRBD2
v_call: TRBV2
clone_size: few
cdr3_nt: TGTGCCAGCCGCGGATTAGCGGGAGCCTCCGAGCAGTACTTC
cdr3_aa: CASRGLAGASEQYF

j_call: TRBJ2-5
d_call: NA
v_call: TRBV2
clone_size: once
cdr3_nt: TGTGCCACCCAAAAGCACTTCCAAGAGACCCAGTACTTC
cdr3_aa: CATQKHFQETQYF

j_call: TRBJ1-3
d_call: NA
v_call: TRBV19
clone_size: NA
cdr3_nt: TGTGCCAGTAGCAATCAGGGCACAGCCTCTGGAAACACCATATATTTT
cdr3_aa: CASSNQGTASGNTIYF

j_call: TRBJ2-2
d_call: TRBD1
v_call: TRBV9
clone_size: NA
cdr3_nt: TGTGCCAGCAGCGTAGTAGGCCTGGACAGGCGCCCCAGGGAGCTGTTTTTT
cdr3_aa: CASSVVGLDRRPRELFF

j_call: TRBJ2-1
d_call: TRBD2
v_call: TRBV29-1
clone_size: NA
cdr3_nt: TGCAGCGTTGGGACTAGCGGGTTCAATGAGCAGTTCTTC
cdr3_aa: CSVGTSGFNEQFF

j_call: TRBJ2-2
d_call: NA
v_call: TRBV7-2
clone_size: NA
cdr3_nt: TGTGCCAGCAGCCTCCAGGGTGGGCCCGGCACCGGGGAGCTGTTTTTT
cdr3_aa: CASSLQGGPGTGELFF

j_call: TRBJ1-2
d_call: NA
v_call: TRBV6-5
clone_size: NA
cdr3_nt: TGTGCCAGCAGTAACCTGGGGGCTGGTTATGGCTACACCTTC
cdr3_aa: CASSNLGAGYGYTF

j_call: TRBJ2-5
d_call: NA
v_call: TRBV7-2
clone_size: NA
cdr3_nt: TGTGCCAGCAGCTTAGTATTAGGGGGGGCGAGCGAGACCCAGTACTTC
cdr3_aa: CASSLVLGGASETQYF

j_call: TRBJ1-2
d_call: NA
v_call: TRBV7-9
clone_size: NA
cdr3_nt: TGTGCCAGCAGCTTAGAAAAGGGCTGGGGCGGCTACACCTTC
cdr3_aa: CASSLEKGWGGYTF

j_call: TRBJ2-1
d_call: NA
v_call: TRBV29-1
clone_size: NA
cdr3_nt: TGCAGCGGCTACCAGGGGAATGAGCAGTTCTTC
cdr3_aa: CSGYQGNEQFF

j_call: TRBJ2-1
d_call: NA
v_call: TRBV4-1
clone_size: medium-sized
cdr3_nt: TGCGCCAGCAGCCAGGTTGACTTGATATCCTACAATGAGCAGTTCTTC
cdr3_aa: CASSQVDLISYNEQFF

j_call: TRBJ2-5
d_call: NA
v_call: TRBV27
clone_size: NA
cdr3_nt: TGTGCCAGCCGAAAGACCCAGTACTTC
cdr3_aa: CASRKTQYF

j_call: TRBJ2-1
d_call: NA
v_call: TRBV5-1
clone_size: NA
cdr3_nt: TGCGCCAGCAGCTTGGGGGCTTACGGGACCTCAAACAATGAGCAGTTCTTC
cdr3_aa: CASSLGAYGTSNNEQFF

j_call: TRBJ2-7
d_call: TRBD1
v_call: TRBV2
clone_size: NA
cdr3_nt: TGTGCCAGCGGGGGACAGGGGGGTAAATACGAGCAGTACTTC
cdr3_aa: CASGGQGGKYEQYF

j_call: TRBJ1-4
d_call: TRBD1
v_call: TRBV18
clone_size: NA
cdr3_nt: TGTGCCAGCTCGTTTCCGACAGGGGGAAATGAAAAACTGTTTTTT
cdr3_aa: CASSFPTGGNEKLFF

j_call: TRBJ1-1
d_call: NA
v_call: TRBV14
clone_size: few
cdr3_nt: TGTGCCAGCAGCCTCGCCCCCCTTGAAGACACTGAAGCTTTCTTT
cdr3_aa: CASSLAPLEDTEAFF

j_call: TRBJ1-3
d_call: NA
v_call: TRBV30
clone_size: NA
cdr3_nt: TGTGCCTGGAGTGTGAGGGGGACTGGAAACACCATATATTTT
cdr3_aa: CAWSVRGTGNTIYF

j_call: TRBJ2-5
d_call: NA
v_call: TRBV15
clone_size: NA
cdr3_nt: TGTGCCACCAGCAGAGCCGAAGGGACCCAGTACTTC
cdr3_aa: CATSRAEGTQYF

j_call: TRBJ1-5
d_call: NA
v_call: TRBV12-5
clone_size: medium-sized
cdr3_nt: TGTGCTAGTGGTGGTCTTTTCAGCAATCAGCCCCAGCATTTT
cdr3_aa: CASGGLFSNQPQHF

j_call: TRBJ2-3
d_call: NA
v_call: TRBV10-3
clone_size: NA
cdr3_nt: TGTGCCACTTCCGGGGGGCCTCTGGGCACAGATACGCAGTATTTT
cdr3_aa: CATSGGPLGTDTQYF

j_call: TRBJ2-5
d_call: TRBD1
v_call: TRBV6-5
clone_size: few
cdr3_nt: TGTGCCAGCAGTTCAGACAGGGGACGTCGAGAGACCCAGTACTTC
cdr3_aa: CASSSDRGRRETQYF

j_call: TRBJ1-2
d_call: TRBD1
v_call: TRBV7-2
clone_size: NA
cdr3_nt: TGTGCCAGCAGCCAAGATTACGGGACAGAGGGGGGCTACACCTTC
cdr3_aa: CASSQDYGTEGGYTF

j_call: TRBJ2-2
d_call: TRBD2
v_call: TRBV5-6
clone_size: NA
cdr3_nt: TGTGCCAGCAGCTTCGGGACTACGAACACCGGGGAGCTGTTTTTT
cdr3_aa: CASSFGTTNTGELFF

j_call: TRBJ2-3
d_call: NA
v_call: TRBV7-9
clone_size: NA
cdr3_nt: TGTGCCAGCAGCAACGGACGGGTCCCGTCCGGTACGCAGTATTTT
cdr3_aa: CASSNGRVPSGTQYF

j_call: TRBJ2-7
d_call: NA
v_call: TRBV29-1
clone_size: NA
cdr3_nt: TGCAGCGTTGAAGGACAGAGGCGGAACGAGCAGTACTTC
cdr3_aa: CSVEGQRRNEQYF

j_call: TRBJ1-5
d_call: TRBD1
v_call: TRBV19
clone_size: once
cdr3_nt: TGTGCCACCAAGGACAGGGCAAATAGCAATCAGCCCCAGCATTTT
cdr3_aa: CATKDRANSNQPQHF

j_call: TRBJ1-2
d_call: NA
v_call: TRBV11-2
clone_size: NA
cdr3_nt: TGTGCCAGCAGCCTAGAGGACGGAACCTATGGCTACACCTTC
cdr3_aa: CASSLEDGTYGYTF

j_call: TRBJ2-4
d_call: NA
v_call: TRBV5-1
clone_size: NA
cdr3_nt: TGCGCCAGCAGCTTCGAGGGGGTACAGGGAAAAAACATTCAGTACTTC
cdr3_aa: CASSFEGVQGKNIQYF

j_call: TRBJ2-7
d_call: NA
v_call: TRBV7-8
clone_size: NA
cdr3_nt: TGTGCCAGCAGCTTTAGAGAGGGGGGATCCTACGAGCAGTACTTC
cdr3_aa: CASSFREGGSYEQYF

j_call: TRBJ1-2
d_call: NA
v_call: TRBV10-1
clone_size: few
cdr3_nt: TGCGCCAGCACCGCGGCAGGGATGGATGGCTACACCTTC
cdr3_aa: CASTAAGMDGYTF

j_call: TRBJ1-1
d_call: NA
v_call: TRBV18
clone_size: few
cdr3_nt: TGTGCCAGCTCACCGGCTCTTTTGAACACTGAAGCTTTCTTT
cdr3_aa: CASSPALLNTEAFF

j_call: TRBJ2-3
d_call: NA
v_call: TRBV19
clone_size: once
cdr3_nt: TGTGCCAGTAGGGGCCGAGGGAAGGGCACAGATACGCAGTATTTT
cdr3_aa: CASRGRGKGTDTQYF

j_call: TRBJ2-5
d_call: NA
v_call: TRBV4-2
clone_size: NA
cdr3_nt: TGTGCCAGCAGCCAAGATTTAGCTAGGCTGGCCCAGTACTTC
cdr3_aa: CASSQDLARLAQYF